These 24 T cell receptor beta chains were all obtained from the same sample, sequenced in a study of blood T cell repertoires in COVID-19. TCRdb keeps only in-frame clones here, not all; method: immunoSEQ multiplex PCR. The sample includes 200,000 to 250,000 clones, roughly 87% seen only once; the top ten take approximately 12%. Input material: peripheral blood. Every receptor here comes from a woman aged 18-29 years who had recovered from COVID-19.

This chain joins TRBV11-1 and TRBJ2-7, with D perhaps matching TRBD1 (6 bases). The CDR3 length is 13 residues. CDR1 is SGHAT, CDR2 FQDESV, per germline (reference sequence). Trimming shortened V by 3 bases and J by 7 bases, and 13 bases separated the two germline ends. Here the CDR3 reads CASSLGHLLEQYF. CDR3 DNA: TGTGCCAGCAGCTTGGGACATCTTTTAGAGCAGTACTTC.

This clone appeared a few times. V usage is TRBV18 and J usage is TRBJ1-1, with 7 bases aligning to TRBD1. Germline-derived CDR1 and CDR2 are KGHSH and LQKENI. The CDR3 runs 15 residues. V gave up 4 bases and J gave up 1 base; unmatched junction bases: 6. Here the CDR3 reads CASSQPTGRNTEAFF. CDR3 coding DNA: TGTGCCAGCTCACAACCGACAGGGAGGAACACTGAAGCTTTCTTT.

The chain combines TRBV7-3 with TRBJ2-5, with 7 bases matching TRBD1. The CDR3 loop spans 13 amino acids. The V gene end was trimmed by 5 bases and the J gene end by 3 bases; junction bases not matched to a gene: 3. Germline values: CDR1 SGHTA, CDR2 FQGTGA. The CDR3 loop is CASSSDREETQYF. For the CDR3, the DNA is TGTGCCAGCAGCAGCGACAGGGAAGAGACCCAGTACTTC.

This chain connects TRBV27 to TRBJ1-2; D is unresolved. CDR3 length equals 14 residues. CDR1 is MNHEY and CDR2 is SMNVEV in the germline V gene (reference sequence). Deletions cut 0 bases from V and 4 bases from J, with 9 bases between. The CDR3 DNA reads as TGTGCCAGCAGTTTATCCTTGGCGGCCTATGGCTACACCTTC. Its protein product is CASSLSLAAYGYTF.

V is TRBV7-2 and J is TRBJ2-1, with TRBD2 identical over 11 bases. The CDR3 totals 13 residues. The V and J ends lost 9 bases and 4 bases, in that order; junction bases with no gene match: 2. Germline values: CDR1 SGHTA, CDR2 FQGNSA. CDR3 loop: CASGTSGYNEQFF. The DNA of the CDR3 is TGTGCCAGTGGGACTAGCGGATACAATGAGCAGTTCTTC. Full variable domain (remainder filled in from reference TRBV7-2 and TRBJ2-1): GAGVSQSPSNKVTEKGKDVELRCDPISGHTALYWYRQSLGQGLEFLIYFQGNSAPDKSGLPSDRFSAERTGGSVSTLTIQRTQQEDSAVYLCASGTSGYNEQFFGPGTRLTVL.

The V and J genes are TRBV25-1 and TRBJ1-6, with D hard to call. CDR1 and CDR2 (germline): MGHDK, SYGVNS. The CDR3 contains 15 residues. Between the trimmed V and J ends, which lost 2 bases and 3 bases, there was a span of 8 bases. The CDR3 is CASSEEDGYNSPLHF. The CDR3 region has the DNA TGTGCCAGCAGTGAAGAGGATGGCTATAATTCACCCCTCCACTTT. Based on the CDR3 plus reference TRBV25-1 and TRBJ1-6, the full variable domain is EADIYQTPRYLVIGTGKKITLECSQTMGHDKMYWYQQDPGMELHLIHYSYGVNSTEKGDLSSESTVSRIRTEHFPLTLESARPSHTSQYLCASSEEDGYNSPLHFGNGTRLTVT.

This sequence joins TRBV27 and TRBJ1-5, with a weak D call TRBD1 (6 bases). With 4 bases removed from V and 0 bases from J, the gap between germline ends came to 13 bases. CDR1 is MNHEY, CDR2 SMNVEV, per germline (reference sequence). This CDR3 has 16 residues. The CDR3 loop reads CASSSLGALSNQPQHF. CDR3 sequence (DNA): TGTGCCAGCAGTTCCTTGGGGGCCCTTAGCAATCAGCCCCAGCATTTT.

The J gene is TRBJ1-1, the V gene TRBV14; D unresolved. CDR3 length equals 11 residues. CDR1 and CDR2 (germline): SGHDN, FVKESK. Trimming shortened V by 3 bases and J by 7 bases, and 6 bases separated the two germline ends. This CDR3 is CASSHGGEAFF. The CDR3 DNA sequence: TGTGCCAGCAGCCATGGAGGTGAAGCTTTCTTT.

This clone has a single count. The chain has TRBV4-3 and TRBJ1-2, with D possibly TRBD1 on 5 matching bases. This CDR3 comprises 14 residues. Germline V lookup: CDR1 LGHNA, CDR2 YSLEER. V was clipped by 3 bases and J by 2 bases, with 10 bases between them. CDR3 amino acids: CASSQGQKNYGYTF. In DNA, the CDR3 is TGCGCCAGCAGCCAGGGGCAGAAAAACTATGGCTACACCTTC.

The chain combines TRBV11-2 with TRBJ2-5, with 8 nucleotides matching TRBD2. The length of the CDR3 is 15 residues. V lost 3 bases, J lost 1 base, and 4 bases stayed unmatched. Looked up from germline, CDR1 is SGHAT and CDR2 is FQNNGV. The CDR3 DNA reads TGTGCCAGCAGCTTCGGGCTAGCGGGCCAAGAGACCCAGTACTTC. Its translation is CASSFGLAGQETQYF.

The chain uses TRBV21-1 and TRBJ1-5. TRBV21-1 constitutes a pseudogene. The CDR3 length is 16 residues. CDR3 DNA: TGTGCCAGCAGCAAAGGCCCGGGACTGCGGGGTGGGCCCCAGCATTTT. Amino acid sequence: CASSKGPGLRGGPQHF.

The chain is built from TRBV28 and TRBJ2-7; no definite D call. V was cut by 6 bases and J by 9 bases, with 18 bases left in between. This CDR3 has 13 amino acids. The germline CDR1 and CDR2 sequences are MDHEN and SYDVKM. CDR3 loop: CASSSTELHGQYF. In DNA, the CDR3 is TGTGCCAGCAGCTCGACTGAACTGCACGGGCAGTACTTC. Together with reference TRBV28 and TRBJ2-7, the CDR3 gives the full variable domain: DVKVTQSSRYLVKRTGEKVFLECVQDMDHENMFWYRQDPGLGLRLIYFSYDVKMKEKGDIPEGYSVSREKKERFSLILESASTNQTSMYLCASSSTELHGQYFGPGTRLTVT.

This clone was found once. The chain carries TRBV27 and TRBJ2-7; TRBD1 is a possible D gene (5 bases). The CDR3 has 12 residues. Per germline, CDR1 MNHEY and CDR2 SMNVEV (reference sequence). V lost 6 bases, J lost 4 bases, and 10 bases lay in between. The CDR3 reads CASRGRDYEQYF. The DNA for the CDR3 is TGTGCCAGCAGGGGCAGGGATTACGAGCAGTACTTC.

The V call is TRBV19, the J call TRBJ2-7; 7 bases match TRBD1. The V gene's germline CDR1 is LNHDA and CDR2 SQIVND (reference sequence). V lost 5 bases and J lost 2; bases outside the gene matches: 3. This CDR3 has 13 residues. This CDR3 is CASSEGTAYEQYF. The CDR3 DNA reads as TGTGCCAGTAGTGAGGGGACAGCCTACGAGCAGTACTTC.

The chain's CDR3 is CASSAPGRGQATMNTEAFF. CDR3 sequence (DNA): TGTGCCAGCAGTGCGCCCGGAAGGGGACAGGCCACAATGAACACTGAAGCTTTCTTT. The rearrangement uses TRBV6-1 and TRBJ1-1; 8 nucleotides align to TRBD1. V trimming: 4 bases; J trimming: 0 bases; junction bases outside the gene matches: 16. Germline V gene lookup returns CDR1 MNHNS and CDR2 SASEGT. The CDR3 covers 19 residues.

The chain has TRBV6-5 and TRBJ1-2, with D maybe TRBD1 (6 bases). The length of the CDR3 is 16 residues. In germline, CDR1 is MNHEY, CDR2 SVGAGI. V lost 0 bases to trimming and J lost 3 bases, with 14 bases between them. CDR3 DNA: TGTGCCAGCAGTTACTCGATTCTTAACAGGGACTATGGCTACACCTTC. It is translated as CASSYSILNRDYGYTF.

The chain is built from TRBV5-1 and TRBJ2-2; TRBD2 matches 8 bases. The CDR3 length is 15 residues. With V trimmed by 4 bases and J by 1 base, 3 bases remained unmatched. The germline gives CDR1 SGHRS, CDR2 YFSETQ. This chain's CDR3 is CASSRLAGNTGELFF. For the CDR3, the DNA is TGCGCCAGCAGCCGCCTAGCGGGGAACACCGGGGAGCTGTTTTTT.

This clone was seen just once. The chain links TRBV27 to TRBJ1-1; D unclear. Germline-derived CDR1 and CDR2 are MNHEY and SMNVEV (reference sequence). V was cut by 5 bases and J by 4 bases, with 11 bases left in between. The CDR3 is 13 amino acids. The CDR3 loop reads CASSLGLSTEAFF. The CDR3 nucleotides are TGTGCCAGCAGTCTCGGACTGAGCACTGAAGCTTTCTTT.

The chain couples TRBV4-1 to TRBJ1-6, with TRBD1 identical over 7 bases. The CDR3 is 16 residues long. The V and J ends lost 4 bases and 7 bases, in that order; junction bases with no gene match: 10. The V gene's germline CDR1 is MGHRA and CDR2 YSYEKL. The CDR3 loop reads CASSLQEGATNSPLHF. The CDR3 DNA follows: TGCGCCAGCAGCCTTCAAGAGGGGGCGACGAATTCACCCCTCCACTTT.

The chain recombines TRBV4-3 with TRBJ2-7; TRBD1 matches at 9 bases. J lost 6 bases, V lost 1 base, and 4 bases had no gene match. The CDR3 consists of 14 residues. Germline CDR1 and CDR2: LGHNA and YSLEER. The CDR3 bases are TGCGCCAGCAGCCAAGGGACAGGGGTCCGCGAGCAGTACTTC. Amino acids: CASSQGTGVREQYF.

This rearrangement joins TRBV5-4 to TRBJ2-2; 8 bases align to TRBD2. The CDR3 has 16 amino acids. Losses at the gene ends were 3 bases for V and 7 bases for J; bases not matched to a gene: 11. Germline CDR1 SGHNT, CDR2 YYREEE (reference sequence). The CDR3 loop is CASSSLGGVFGGELFF. The CDR3 DNA reads TGTGCCAGCAGCTCGCTCGGGGGGGTGTTTGGCGGGGAGCTGTTTTTT.

V and J are TRBV18 and TRBJ1-3, with 9 nucleotides matching TRBD1. The CDR3 covers 16 residues. From germline, CDR1 is KGHSH and CDR2 LQKENI. The junction had 7 bases not matched to a gene; V was cut back by 0 bases and J by 7 bases. CDR3 region: CASSPPGTGYGNTIYF. The CDR3 DNA reads as TGTGCCAGCTCACCACCCGGGACAGGGTACGGGAACACCATATATTTT.

As for this clone: One junction end disagrees with the germline gene, perhaps due to a read error. The rearrangement joins TRBV10-2 to TRBJ1-2; D might be TRBD1 (5 bases). The CDR3 is made up of 12 amino acids. Per germline, CDR1 WSHSY and CDR2 SAAADI. The CDR3 spells CASGDRNYGYTF. DNA for the CDR3: TGCGCCAGCGGTGACAGAAACTATGGCTACACCTTC.

The V call is TRBV10-2, the J call TRBJ2-7; D is possibly TRBD2 (5 bases). The V and J ends lost 2 bases and 3 bases respectively, with 17 bases between them. Germline V gene sequence: CDR1 WSHSY, CDR2 SAAADI. The CDR3 contains 16 residues. The CDR3 sequence: CASSEMASSRLYEQYF. The CDR3 DNA sequence: TGCGCCAGCAGTGAGATGGCTAGCAGCCGACTCTACGAGCAGTACTTC.